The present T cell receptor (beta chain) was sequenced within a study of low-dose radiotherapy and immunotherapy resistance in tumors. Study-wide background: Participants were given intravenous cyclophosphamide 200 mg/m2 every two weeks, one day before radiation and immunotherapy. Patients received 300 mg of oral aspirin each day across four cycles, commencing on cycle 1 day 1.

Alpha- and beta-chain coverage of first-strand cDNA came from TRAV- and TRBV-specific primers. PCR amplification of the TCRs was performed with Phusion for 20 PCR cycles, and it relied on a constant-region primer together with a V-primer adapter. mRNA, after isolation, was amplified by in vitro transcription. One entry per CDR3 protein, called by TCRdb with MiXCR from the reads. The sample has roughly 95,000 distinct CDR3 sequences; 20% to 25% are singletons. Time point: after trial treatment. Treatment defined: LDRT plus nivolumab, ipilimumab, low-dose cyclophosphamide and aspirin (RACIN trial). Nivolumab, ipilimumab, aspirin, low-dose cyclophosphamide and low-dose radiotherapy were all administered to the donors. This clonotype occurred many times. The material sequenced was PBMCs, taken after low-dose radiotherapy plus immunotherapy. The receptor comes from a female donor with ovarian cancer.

The CDR3, as DNA: TGTGCCAGCAGCCAGGGGCAGATTCAGCCCCAGCATTTT. It encodes CASSQGQIQPQHF. The chain recombines TRBV3-1 with TRBJ1-5, with a tentative D call TRBD1 (5 bases). This CDR3 region has 13 residues. V lost 3 bases and J 6 bases, leaving 9 bases between the germline ends. Germline-derived CDR1 and CDR2 are LGHDT and YNNKEL (reference sequence). The full variable domain, its missing parts supplied by reference TRBV3-1 and TRBJ1-5, is DTAVSQTPKYLVTQMGNDKSIKCEQNLGHDTMYWYKQDSKKFLKIMFSYNNKELIINETVPNRFSPKSPDKAHLNLHINSLELGDSAVYFCASSQGQIQPQHFGDGTRLSIL.